The T cell receptor beta chain under discussion was sequenced for a study of blood T cell repertoires in COVID-19. In the study overall: Sites in the United States, Italy and Spain provided acute and convalescent COVID-19 samples. Sample material is recorded as cDNA or gDNA derived from T cells, B-cell-depleted T cells, or PBMCs.

The V gene's germline CDR1 is MNHEY and CDR2 SMNVEV (reference sequence). V was shortened by 5 bases and J by 1 base, with 9 bases between the two germline ends. The CDR3 has 15 amino acids. This clone was seen a single time. Clones were sequenced by immunoSEQ multiplex PCR, and TCRdb holds only the in-frame ones, with some missing. The profile shows 95,000 to 150,000 clones, around 83% of them singletons. The TCR originated in a man aged 55 to 69 with acute or convalescent COVID-19. Sequenced sample: peripheral blood. This chain uses TRBV27 with TRBJ2-6; D not certain. CDR3 residues: CASSPRFSGANVLTF. CDR3 in DNA: TGTGCCAGCAGTCCACGGTTTTCTGGGGCCAACGTCCTGACTTTC.